What follows describes a single TCR beta chain. Profiled with immunoSEQ multiplex PCR; TCRdb holds only in-frame clones, not every one. This table holds 350,000 to 400,000 clones, approximately 89% found once. The data originate from a study of blood T cell repertoires in COVID-19. Study context: From the United States, Italy and Spain came samples of acute and convalescent COVID-19. Sample material is recorded as cDNA or gDNA derived from T cells, B-cell-depleted T cells, or PBMCs.

The CDR3 has 11 residues. The germline CDR1 and CDR2 sequences are DFQATT and SNEGSKA (reference sequence). V gave up 3 bases and J gave up 6 bases, with 6 bases separating them. The rearrangement links TRBV20-1 to TRBJ2-1; the D gene is possibly TRBD2 (6 bases). This sequence was found in a woman aged 40 to 50 who had been exposed to COVID-19. Sample: PBMCs or T cells enriched from blood (not recorded which). This CDR3 reads CSASGSNEQFF. In nucleotides, the CDR3 is TGCAGTGCTAGCGGGAGCAATGAGCAGTTCTTC.